The 7 T cell receptor beta chains given below trace back to one sample, sequenced in a study of regulatory T cells in long-lasting Graves disease. Regarding time point: persistent/refractory GD, antithyroid drugs over 5 years with positive TRAb. From PBMCs, RNA was extracted and then used to make the TCR library. Combining iRepertoire HTBI primers with Arm-PCR of CDR3 regions, the authors built TCR beta libraries. MiXCR, applied by TCRdb to the multiplex PCR reads, yields one record per CDR3 protein. In the table there are 350,000 to 500,000 distinct CDR3 sequences, about 21% of which are singletons. The sequences come from peripheral blood mononuclear cells (PBMCs), collected when the disease was refractory, from a patient treated with antithyroid drugs. The source of these receptors is a female donor with Graves disease.

CDR3 residues: CASSHTSGSGDEQFF. As DNA, the CDR3 is TGTGCCAGCTCCCACACTAGCGGGAGCGGCGATGAGCAGTTCTTC. The chain carries TRBV18 and TRBJ2-1; 11 bases line up with TRBD2. V dropped 6 bases and J dropped 8; count of bases not matched to a gene: 9. Per the germline V gene, CDR1 is KGHSH and CDR2 is LQKENI. CDR3 length equals 15 residues.

This clonotype was seen repeatedly, ten times or more. The chain links TRBV15 to TRBJ1-1; 7 bases are shared with TRBD1. This CDR3 is 14 amino acids long. Germline CDR1 and CDR2: LNHNV and YYDKDF (reference sequence). V dropped 8 bases and J dropped 3; count of bases not matched to a gene: 9. CDR3 nucleotides: TGTGCCACCCAAGACAGGGCCGTTGACACTGAAGCTTTCTTT. Translation: CATQDRAVDTEAFF.

This clonotype was counted ten times or more. The rearrangement links TRBV27 to TRBJ2-5; D might be TRBD2 (7 bases). The CDR3 is made up of 17 amino acids. V lost 2 bases and J 3 bases, leaving 19 bases between the germline ends. In germline, CDR1 is MNHEY, CDR2 SMNVEV (reference sequence). The chain's CDR3 is CASSLKGELAREETQYF. Written as DNA, the CDR3 is TGTGCCAGCAGTTTAAAGGGGGAACTAGCGAGGGAAGAGACCCAGTACTTC.

The gene calls are TRBV6-7 and TRBJ1-2; the D gene is possibly TRBD1 (5 bases). TRBV6-7 is reported as an ORF; its role is uncertain. The CDR3 consists of 20 residues. The V and J ends lost 5 bases and 2 bases respectively, with 30 bases between them. The CDR3 loop reads CASSPENRKEPLSLNYGYTF. In DNA, the CDR3 is TGTGCCAGCAGTCCCGAAAACAGGAAGGAACCACTAAGCCTCAACTATGGCTACACCTTC.

This clonotype was found once. Germline is not matched at one junction end, which may reflect a read error. This sequence joins TRBV5-5 and TRBJ1-4, with D unclear. Looked up from germline, CDR1 is SGHKS and CDR2 is YYEKEE (reference sequence). This CDR3 comprises 11 residues. The CDR3 spells CASSRGPLGVF. CDR3 coding DNA: TGTGCCAGCAGCCGCGGGCCTCTGGGTGTTTTT. The whole variable domain, remainder taken from reference TRBV5-5 and TRBJ1-4, is DAGVTQSPTHLIKTRGQQVTLRCSPISGHKSVSWYQQVLGQGPQFIFQYYEKEERGRGNFPDRFSARQFPNYSSELNVNALLLGDSALYLCASSRGPLGVFGSGTQLSVL.

The chain is built from TRBV6-1 and TRBJ2-6; D gene ambiguous. Germline CDR1 MNHNS, CDR2 SASEGT. V lost 2 bases to trimming and J lost 4 bases, with 9 bases between them. The CDR3 extends over 15 amino acids. The CDR3 reads CASSEIQAGANVLTF. The CDR3 DNA follows: TGTGCCAGCAGTGAAATCCAGGCCGGGGCCAACGTCCTGACTTTC.

Worth noting for this clonotype: A clone one base away is much larger, so this may be a read error. The V call is TRBV24-1, the J call TRBJ1-2; maybe TRBD1 (5 bases). The CDR3 contains 15 residues. The V gene's germline CDR1 is KGHDR and CDR2 SFDVKD. The CDR3 spells CASSDARAGFYGYTF. The CDR3 DNA is TGTGCCAGCAGTGATGCCAGGGCGGGGTTCTATGGCTACACCTTC.